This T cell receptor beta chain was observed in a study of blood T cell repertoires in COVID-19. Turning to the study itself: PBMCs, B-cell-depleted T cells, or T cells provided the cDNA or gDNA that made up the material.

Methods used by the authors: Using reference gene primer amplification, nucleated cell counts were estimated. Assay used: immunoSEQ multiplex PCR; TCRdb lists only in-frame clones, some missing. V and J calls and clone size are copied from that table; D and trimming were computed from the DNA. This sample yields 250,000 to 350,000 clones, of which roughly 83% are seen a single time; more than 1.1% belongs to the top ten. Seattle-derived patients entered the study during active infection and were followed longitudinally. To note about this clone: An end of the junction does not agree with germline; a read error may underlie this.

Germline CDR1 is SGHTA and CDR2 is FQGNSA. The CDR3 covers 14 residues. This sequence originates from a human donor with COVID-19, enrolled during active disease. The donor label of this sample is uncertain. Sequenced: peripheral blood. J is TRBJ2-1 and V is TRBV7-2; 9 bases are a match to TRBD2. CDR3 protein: CASSLFGQREERFF. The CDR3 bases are TGTGCCAGCAGCTTATTTGGCCAGCGGGAGGAGCGGTTCTTC.